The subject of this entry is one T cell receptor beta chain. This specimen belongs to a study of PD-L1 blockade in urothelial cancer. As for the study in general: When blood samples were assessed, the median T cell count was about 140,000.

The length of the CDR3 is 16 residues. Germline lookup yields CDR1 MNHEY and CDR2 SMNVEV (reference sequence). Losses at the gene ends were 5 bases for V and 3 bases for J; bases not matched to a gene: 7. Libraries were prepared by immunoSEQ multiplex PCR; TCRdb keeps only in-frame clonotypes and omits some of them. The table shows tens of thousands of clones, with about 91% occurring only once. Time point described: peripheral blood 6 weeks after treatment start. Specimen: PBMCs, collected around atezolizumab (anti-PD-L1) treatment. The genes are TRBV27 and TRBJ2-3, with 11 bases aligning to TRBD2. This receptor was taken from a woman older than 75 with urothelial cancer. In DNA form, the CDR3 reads TGTGCCAGCAGTGGCCTGACTAGCGGGGTTACAGATACGCAGTATTTT. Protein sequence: CASSGLTSGVTDTQYF.